Below, one T cell receptor beta chain is given with its context. Its target is not known. The sample is drawn from a study of cytomegalovirus exposure and HLA in healthy donors. Study-level findings and limits: Rare sequences made up most TCRs, while some public TCRs were found in many donors.

Researchers ran the PCR with 60 Vbeta and 13 Jbeta primers. TCRdb keeps only in-frame clones here, not all; method: immunoSEQ multiplex PCR. The table records under 200,000 clones, more than 75% of them present only once. The CDR3 length is 14 residues. The V and J ends lost 4 bases and 2 bases, in that order; junction bases with no gene match: 5. The germline V gene has CDR1 SGHVS and CDR2 FQNEAQ. The specimen was PBMCs. V usage is TRBV7-8 and J usage is TRBJ2-7; TRBD1 matches at 7 bases. This TCR was recovered from a man aged 30-40 years in good health and CMV-seropositive. The CDR3 DNA sequence: TGTGCCAGCAGCTCATACAGGGGCACCTACGAGCAGTACTTC. It yields the protein CASSSYRGTYEQYF. The whole variable domain, remainder taken from reference TRBV7-8 and TRBJ2-7, is GAGVSQSPRYKVAKRGQDVALRCDPISGHVSLFWYQQALGQGPEFLTYFQNEAQLDKSGLPSDRFFAERPEGSVSTLKIQRTQQEDSAVYLCASSSYRGTYEQYFGPGTRLTVT.